This record concerns one T cell receptor (beta chain) sequence. Its antigen remains unknown. The data originate from a study of shared clonotypes between healthy human individuals. About the research overall: Three CD4 naive, three CD4 memory, two CD8 naive and one CD8 memory plate were used per donor. Study conclusions and caveats: An effect of sequencing depth on clonotype sharing among donors was expected.

Germline-derived CDR1 and CDR2 are MRHNA and SNTAGT. The CDR3 has 13 residues. V was shortened by 0 bases and J by 8 bases, with 8 bases between the two germline ends. Template for every sorted-subset replicate PCR totaled around 210 ng DNA, approximately 30,000 T cell genomes. Profiling relied on immunoSEQ multiplex PCR, and the TCRdb table lists in-frame clones only, not all of them. In the table there are about 2.4 million clones, 90% to 95% of which are singletons. The chain combines TRBV6-4 with TRBJ2-1; D is unclear. The origin of this receptor is a man younger than 35 in good health. Source material: naive CD4+ T cells sorted from blood. As to subset: CD45RA+ positively selected. The chain's CDR3 is CASSDSVSDEQFF. CDR3 in DNA: TGTGCCAGCAGTGACTCGGTTTCGGATGAGCAGTTCTTC.